This T cell receptor (beta chain) originates from a study of blood T cell repertoires in COVID-19. Across the study: Some COVID-19 samples were acute and others convalescent; all came from the United States, Italy and Spain. PBMCs, B-cell-depleted T cells, or T cells were the source of the cDNA or gDNA that made up the material.

As processed by the authors: How many nucleated cells were present was estimated from reference gene primer amplification. The data were produced by immunoSEQ multiplex PCR, yet TCRdb's version contains in-frame clones alone and is incomplete. That table supplies the V and J calls and clone size; D and trimming were determined from the DNA. The sample includes under 80,000 clones, over 80% seen only once; the top ten take approximately 6.8%. This CDR3 has 16 amino acids. CDR1 and CDR2 from the germline V gene are MDHEN and SYDVKM. V shed 5 bases and J shed 0 bases, with 15 bases lying between them. Sequences were obtained from peripheral blood. This sequence was found in a woman older than 75 with active COVID-19. The gene calls are TRBV28 and TRBJ2-3, with a possible D match to TRBD1 (5 bases). The CDR3: CASSTLLGESTDTQYF. DNA of the CDR3: TGTGCCAGCAGTACCTTGTTAGGGGAAAGCACAGATACGCAGTATTTT.